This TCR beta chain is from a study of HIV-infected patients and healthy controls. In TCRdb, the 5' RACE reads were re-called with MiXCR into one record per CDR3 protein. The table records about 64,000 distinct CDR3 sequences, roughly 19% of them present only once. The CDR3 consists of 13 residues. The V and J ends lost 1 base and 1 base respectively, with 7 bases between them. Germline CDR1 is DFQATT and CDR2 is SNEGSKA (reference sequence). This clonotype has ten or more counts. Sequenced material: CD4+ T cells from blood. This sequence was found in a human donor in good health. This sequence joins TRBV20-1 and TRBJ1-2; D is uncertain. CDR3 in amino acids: CSARASLNYGYTF. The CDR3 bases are TGCAGTGCTAGAGCCTCCCTTAACTATGGCTACACCTTC.